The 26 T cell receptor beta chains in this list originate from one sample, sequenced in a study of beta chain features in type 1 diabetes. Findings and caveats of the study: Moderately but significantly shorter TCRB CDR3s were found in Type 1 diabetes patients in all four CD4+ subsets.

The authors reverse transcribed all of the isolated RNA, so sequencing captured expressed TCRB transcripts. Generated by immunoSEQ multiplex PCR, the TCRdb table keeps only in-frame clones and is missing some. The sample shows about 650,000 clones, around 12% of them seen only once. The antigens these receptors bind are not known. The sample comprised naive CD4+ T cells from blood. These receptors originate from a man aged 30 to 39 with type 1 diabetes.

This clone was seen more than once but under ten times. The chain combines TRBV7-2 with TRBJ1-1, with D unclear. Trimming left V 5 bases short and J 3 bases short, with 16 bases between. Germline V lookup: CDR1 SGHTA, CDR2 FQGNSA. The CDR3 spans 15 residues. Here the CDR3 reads CASSPPVSRDTEAFF. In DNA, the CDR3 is TGTGCCAGCAGCCCCCCTGTATCAAGGGACACTGAAGCTTTCTTT.

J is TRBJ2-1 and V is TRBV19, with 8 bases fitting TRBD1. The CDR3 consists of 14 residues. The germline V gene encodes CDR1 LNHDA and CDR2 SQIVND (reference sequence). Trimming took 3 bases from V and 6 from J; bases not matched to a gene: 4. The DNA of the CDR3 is TGTGCCAGTAGTATCCAGGGGGCGCCCAATGAGCAGTTCTTC. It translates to CASSIQGAPNEQFF.

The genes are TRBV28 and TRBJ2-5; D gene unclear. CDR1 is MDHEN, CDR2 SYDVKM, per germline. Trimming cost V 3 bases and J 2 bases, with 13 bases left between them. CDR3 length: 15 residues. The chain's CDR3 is CASSFSGVGQETQYF. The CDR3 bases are TGTGCCAGCAGTTTTAGTGGGGTTGGACAAGAGACCCAGTACTTC.

The CDR3 region is CASSPPGGSNQPQHF. The CDR3 bases are TGTGCCAGCTCACCACCAGGAGGGAGCAATCAGCCCCAGCATTTT. The chain combines TRBV18 with TRBJ1-5; D unclear. Looked up from germline, CDR1 is KGHSH and CDR2 is LQKENI. Trimming removed 0 bases at V and 1 base at J, with 7 bases between. The CDR3 is made up of 15 amino acids.

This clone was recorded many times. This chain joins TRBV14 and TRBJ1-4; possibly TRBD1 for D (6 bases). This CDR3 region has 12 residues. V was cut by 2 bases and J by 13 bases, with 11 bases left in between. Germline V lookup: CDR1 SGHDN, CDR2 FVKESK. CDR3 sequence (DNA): TGTGCCAGCAGCCAATGGGGGGCTGGACTGTTTTTT. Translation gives CASSQWGAGLFF.

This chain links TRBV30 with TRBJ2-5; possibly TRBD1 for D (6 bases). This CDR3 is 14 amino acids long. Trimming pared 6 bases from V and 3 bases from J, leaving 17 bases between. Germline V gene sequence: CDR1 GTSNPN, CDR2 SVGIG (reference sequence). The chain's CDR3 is CACIEWTAKETQYF. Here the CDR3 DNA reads TGTGCCTGTATAGAATGGACAGCTAAAGAGACCCAGTACTTC. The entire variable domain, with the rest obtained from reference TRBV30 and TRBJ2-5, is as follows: SQTIHQWPATLVQPVGSPLSLECTVEGTSNPNLYWYRQAAGRGLQLLFYSVGIGQISSEVPQNLSASRPQDRQFILSSKKLLLSDSGFYLCACIEWTAKETQYFGPGTRLLVL.

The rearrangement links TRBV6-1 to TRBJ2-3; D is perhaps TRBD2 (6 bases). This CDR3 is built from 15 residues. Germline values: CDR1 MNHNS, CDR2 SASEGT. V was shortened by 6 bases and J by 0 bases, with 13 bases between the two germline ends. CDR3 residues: CASRSGTSSTDTQYF. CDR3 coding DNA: TGTGCCAGCAGATCCGGGACTTCTAGCACAGATACGCAGTATTTT.

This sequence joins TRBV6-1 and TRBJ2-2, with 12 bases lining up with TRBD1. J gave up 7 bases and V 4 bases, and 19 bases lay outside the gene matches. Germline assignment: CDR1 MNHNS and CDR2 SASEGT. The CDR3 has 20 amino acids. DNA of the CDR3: TGTGCCAGCAGTGTGCCCTCCGGGACAGGGGGCGTCCTCTACCACGGGGAGCTGTTTTTT. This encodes CASSVPSGTGGVLYHGELFF.

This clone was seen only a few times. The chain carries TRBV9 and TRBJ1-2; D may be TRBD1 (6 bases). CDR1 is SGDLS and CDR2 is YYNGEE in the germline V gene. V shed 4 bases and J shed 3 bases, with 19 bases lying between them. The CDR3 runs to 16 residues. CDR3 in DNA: TGTGCCAGCAGCCCCGGCGGGGGGCTGACGGACTATGGCTACACCTTC. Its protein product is CASSPGGGLTDYGYTF.

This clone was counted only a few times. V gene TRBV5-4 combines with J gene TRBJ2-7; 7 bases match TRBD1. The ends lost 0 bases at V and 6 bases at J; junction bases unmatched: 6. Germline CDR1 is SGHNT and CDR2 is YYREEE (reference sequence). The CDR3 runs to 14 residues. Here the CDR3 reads CASSLDRGPSEQYF. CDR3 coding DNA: TGTGCCAGCAGCTTGGATAGGGGGCCTAGCGAGCAGTACTTC.

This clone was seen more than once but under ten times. The CDR3 nucleotides read TGTGCCAGTAACGGCAGGGCTACCTACGAGCAGTACTTC. Amino acid sequence: CASNGRATYEQYF. This sequence joins TRBV19 and TRBJ2-7; possible D gene TRBD1, 5 bases. Germline values: CDR1 LNHDA, CDR2 SQIVND (reference sequence). CDR3 size: 13 residues. Trimming stripped 7 bases from V and 2 bases from J, with 12 bases between.

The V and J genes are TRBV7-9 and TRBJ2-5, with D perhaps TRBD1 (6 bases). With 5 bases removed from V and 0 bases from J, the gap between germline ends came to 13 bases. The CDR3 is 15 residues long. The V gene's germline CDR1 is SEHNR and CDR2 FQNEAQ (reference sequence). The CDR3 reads CASSRGDNNQETQYF. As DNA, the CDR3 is TGTGCCAGCAGCCGAGGGGACAATAACCAAGAGACCCAGTACTTC. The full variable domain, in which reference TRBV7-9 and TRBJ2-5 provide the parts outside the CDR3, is DTGVSQNPRHKITKRGQNVTFRCDPISEHNRLYWYRQTLGQGPEFLTYFQNEAQLEKSRLLSDRFSAERPKGSFSTLEIQRTEQGDSAMYLCASSRGDNNQETQYFGPGTRLLVL.

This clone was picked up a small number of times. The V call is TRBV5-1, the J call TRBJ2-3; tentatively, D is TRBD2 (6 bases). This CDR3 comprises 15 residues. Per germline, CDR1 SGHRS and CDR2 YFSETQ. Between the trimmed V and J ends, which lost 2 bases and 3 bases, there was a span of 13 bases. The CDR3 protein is CASSFNAGTTDTQYF. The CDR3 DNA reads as TGCGCCAGCAGCTTCAATGCGGGGACTACAGATACGCAGTATTTT.

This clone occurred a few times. CDR3 nucleotide sequence: TGTGCCAGCAGCTTAGAAGGGACGCCAAAAAACATTCAGTACTTC. This translates into CASSLEGTPKNIQYF. The chain carries TRBV13 and TRBJ2-4; D possibly matches TRBD1 or TRBD2 (5 bases each). V gave up 1 base and J gave up 4 bases, with 11 bases separating them. Germline-derived CDR1 and CDR2 are PRHDT and FYEKMQ (reference sequence). The CDR3 contains 15 residues.

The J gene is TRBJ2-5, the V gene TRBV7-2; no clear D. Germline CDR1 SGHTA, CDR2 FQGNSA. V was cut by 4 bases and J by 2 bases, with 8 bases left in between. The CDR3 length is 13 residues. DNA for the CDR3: TGTGCCAGCAGCTCAGAGCGTCAAGAGACCCAGTACTTC. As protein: CASSSERQETQYF.

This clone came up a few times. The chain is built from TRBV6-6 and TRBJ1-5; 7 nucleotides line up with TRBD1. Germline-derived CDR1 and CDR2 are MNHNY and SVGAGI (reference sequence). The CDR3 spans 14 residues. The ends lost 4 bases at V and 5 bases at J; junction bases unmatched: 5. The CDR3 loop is CASSLTGMDQPQHF. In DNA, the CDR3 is TGTGCCAGCAGTTTGACAGGGATGGATCAGCCCCAGCATTTT.

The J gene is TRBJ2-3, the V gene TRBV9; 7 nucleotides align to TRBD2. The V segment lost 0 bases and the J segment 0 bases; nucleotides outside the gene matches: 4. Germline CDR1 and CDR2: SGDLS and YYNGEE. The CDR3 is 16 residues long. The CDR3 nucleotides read TGTGCCAGCAGCGTAGCCAGCGGGGTGAGCACAGATACGCAGTATTTT. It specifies CASSVASGVSTDTQYF.

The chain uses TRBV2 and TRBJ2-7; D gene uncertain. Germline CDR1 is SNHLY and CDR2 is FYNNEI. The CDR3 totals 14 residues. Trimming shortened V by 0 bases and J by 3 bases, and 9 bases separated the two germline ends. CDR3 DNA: TGTGCCAGCAGTGAAGCGATTTGGGGCTACGAGCAGTACTTC. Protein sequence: CASSEAIWGYEQYF.

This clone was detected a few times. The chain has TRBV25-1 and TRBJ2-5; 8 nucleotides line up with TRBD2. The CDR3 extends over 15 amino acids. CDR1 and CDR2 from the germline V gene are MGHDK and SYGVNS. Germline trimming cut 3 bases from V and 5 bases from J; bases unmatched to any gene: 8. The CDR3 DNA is TGTGCCAGCAGTGATACGGGGGGGCCGGGTGAGACCCAGTACTTC. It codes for CASSDTGGPGETQYF.

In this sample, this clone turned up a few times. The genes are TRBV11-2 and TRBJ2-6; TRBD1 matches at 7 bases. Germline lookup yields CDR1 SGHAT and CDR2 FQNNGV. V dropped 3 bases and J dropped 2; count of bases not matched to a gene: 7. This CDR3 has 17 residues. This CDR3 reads CASSFLGTEAGANVLTF. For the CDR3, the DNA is TGTGCCAGCAGCTTTTTAGGGACAGAGGCTGGGGCCAACGTCCTGACTTTC.

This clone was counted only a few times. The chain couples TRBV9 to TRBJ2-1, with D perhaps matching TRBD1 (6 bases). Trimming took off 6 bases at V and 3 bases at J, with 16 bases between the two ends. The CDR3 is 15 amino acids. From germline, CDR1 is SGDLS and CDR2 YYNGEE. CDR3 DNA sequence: TGTGCCAGCACCCCCGGGACACCTGGCTACAATGAGCAGTTCTTC. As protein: CASTPGTPGYNEQFF.

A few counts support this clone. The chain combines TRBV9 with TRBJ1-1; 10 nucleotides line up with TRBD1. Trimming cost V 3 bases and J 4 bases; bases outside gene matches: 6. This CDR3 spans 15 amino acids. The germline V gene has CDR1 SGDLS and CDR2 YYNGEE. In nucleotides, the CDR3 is TGTGCCAGCAGCGCAAGACAGGGGGCGAGCACTGAAGCTTTCTTT. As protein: CASSARQGASTEAFF.

CDR3 nucleotide sequence: TGTGCCAGCAGCCGACTAGCGGGGGCGCGGAATGAGCAGTTCTTC. Translation gives CASSRLAGARNEQFF. This sequence joins TRBV7-8 and TRBJ2-1; 12 bases line up with TRBD2. V dropped 5 bases and J dropped 7; count of bases not matched to a gene: 6. This CDR3 is built from 15 residues. Looked up from germline, CDR1 is SGHVS and CDR2 is FQNEAQ.

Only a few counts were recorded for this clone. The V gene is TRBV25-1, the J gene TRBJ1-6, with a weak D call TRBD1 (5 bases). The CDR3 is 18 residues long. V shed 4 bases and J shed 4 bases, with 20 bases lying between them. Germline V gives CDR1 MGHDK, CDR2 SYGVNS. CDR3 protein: CASSGPRDPGSYNSPLHF. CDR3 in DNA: TGTGCCAGCAGTGGCCCCCGGGACCCAGGGTCATATAATTCACCCCTCCACTTT. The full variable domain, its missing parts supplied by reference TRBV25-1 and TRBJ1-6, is EADIYQTPRYLVIGTGKKITLECSQTMGHDKMYWYQQDPGMELHLIHYSYGVNSTEKGDLSSESTVSRIRTEHFPLTLESARPSHTSQYLCASSGPRDPGSYNSPLHFGNGTRLTVT.

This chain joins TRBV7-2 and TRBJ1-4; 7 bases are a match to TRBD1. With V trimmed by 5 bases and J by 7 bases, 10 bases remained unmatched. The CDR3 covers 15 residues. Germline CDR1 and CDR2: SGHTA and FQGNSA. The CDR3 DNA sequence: TGTGCCAGCAGCGGGCGAGCAGGGGGTCTTGAAAAACTGTTTTTT. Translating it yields CASSGRAGGLEKLFF. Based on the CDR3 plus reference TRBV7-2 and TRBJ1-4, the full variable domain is GAGVSQSPSNKVTEKGKDVELRCDPISGHTALYWYRQSLGQGLEFLIYFQGNSAPDKSGLPSDRFSAERTGGSVSTLTIQRTQQEDSAVYLCASSGRAGGLEKLFFGSGTQLSVL.

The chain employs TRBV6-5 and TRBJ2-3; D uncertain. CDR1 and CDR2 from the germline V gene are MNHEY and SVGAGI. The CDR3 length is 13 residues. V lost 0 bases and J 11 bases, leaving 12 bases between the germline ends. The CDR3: CASSYSMVVRQYF. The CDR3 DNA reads TGTGCCAGCAGTTACTCGATGGTAGTAAGGCAGTATTTT.